The 18 T cell receptor beta chains below come from one sample, sequenced in a study of OX40 agonist ivuxolimab in advanced cancers. Produced via immunoSEQ multiplex PCR; TCRdb's table is partial and in-frame only. The data contain 30,000 to 35,000 clones, approximately 89% of them singletons. The material was CD4+ or CD8+ T cells sorted from blood, obtained in a trial of the OX40 agonist ivuxolimab. The receptors were gathered from an adult with an advanced solid tumor such as melanoma, head and neck, liver or kidney cancer.

This sequence joins TRBV6-6 and TRBJ2-4, with 10 positions matching TRBD1. Looked up from germline, CDR1 is MNHNY and CDR2 is SVGAGI (reference sequence). V dropped 7 bases and J dropped 2; count of bases not matched to a gene: 5. The length of the CDR3 is 15 residues. The CDR3 loop is CASTPTGGSKNIQYF. The CDR3 bases are TGTGCCAGCACTCCGACAGGGGGCTCCAAAAACATTCAGTACTTC.

This clone was seen once. The chain has TRBV15 and TRBJ2-7; D is uncertain. The V end lost 2 bases, the J end lost 1 base, and 9 bases lay between the germline ends. The V gene's germline CDR1 is LNHNV and CDR2 YYDKDF (reference sequence). The CDR3 has 14 residues. The CDR3 DNA follows: TGTGCCACCAGCAGAATACCGATTTCCTACGAGCAGTACTTC. Translated, it gives CATSRIPISYEQYF. Complete variable domain (other parts from reference TRBV15 and TRBJ2-7): DAMVIQNPRYQVTQFGKPVTLSCSQTLNHNVMYWYQQKSSQAPKLLFHYYDKDFNNEADTPDNFQSRRPNTSFCFLDIRSPGLGDTAMYLCATSRIPISYEQYFGPGTRLTVT.

The rearrangement links TRBV7-3 to TRBJ1-3; maybe TRBD1 (6 bases). Trimming shortened V by 0 bases and J by 7 bases, and 16 bases separated the two germline ends. There are 16 residues in the CDR3. Germline CDR1 and CDR2: SGHTA and FQGTGA. The CDR3 loop is CASSLTSGGDANTIYF. Here the CDR3 DNA reads TGTGCCAGCAGCTTAACCTCGGGGGGCGACGCGAACACCATATATTTT.

V is TRBV5-1 and J is TRBJ1-3, with 10 positions matching TRBD1. This CDR3 contains 17 residues. Germline V gives CDR1 SGHRS, CDR2 YFSETQ. With V trimmed by 3 bases and J by 0 bases, 6 bases remained unmatched. CDR3 nucleotides: TGCGCCAGCAGCTGGGGGACAGGGGCAAGCTCTGGAAACACCATATATTTT. This translates into CASSWGTGASSGNTIYF.

This chain joins TRBV11-2 and TRBJ2-1, with D perhaps given as TRBD1 or TRBD2 (5 bases each). Trimming shortened V by 4 bases and J by 7 bases, and 11 bases separated the two germline ends. Germline CDR1 reads SGHAT; CDR2 reads FQNNGV. This CDR3 is built from 13 residues. The CDR3 DNA follows: TGTGCCAGCAGCTCTCAGGGACGGAATGAGCAGTTCTTC. Amino acids: CASSSQGRNEQFF.

J is TRBJ2-6 and V is TRBV5-1; D might be TRBD2 (7 bases). The ends were cut back, 7 bases at V and 4 bases at J, with 12 bases in the middle. The CDR3 has 14 amino acids. Germline V gives CDR1 SGHRS, CDR2 YFSETQ. CDR3 region: CASAGASGANVLTF. The DNA of the CDR3 is TGCGCCAGCGCGGGGGCCTCCGGGGCCAACGTCCTGACTTTC.

The CDR3 nucleotides read TGTGCCAGCAGCCCCAGGTTGGGAGCTGGGGCCAACGTCCTGACTTTC. This encodes CASSPRLGAGANVLTF. The chain joins TRBV7-2 to TRBJ2-6; D is perhaps TRBD2 (5 bases). This CDR3 spans 16 amino acids. Per the germline V gene, CDR1 is SGHTA and CDR2 is FQGNSA. The V gene lost 5 bases and the J gene lost 2 bases, with 13 bases spanning the gap.

This clone was seen once. The chain employs TRBV30 and TRBJ1-2; 7 bases align to TRBD1. Germline CDR1 is GTSNPN and CDR2 is SVGIG (reference sequence). V was clipped by 8 bases and J by 3 bases; unmatched bases: 9. This CDR3 has 13 amino acids. CDR3 nucleotides: TGTGCCCGACAGGGCCCTTCTCACTATGGCTACACCTTC. It translates to CARQGPSHYGYTF.

This clone was found a few times. This chain connects TRBV2 to TRBJ1-1; the D is unclear. The CDR3 runs 14 residues. Germline V gene lookup returns CDR1 SNHLY and CDR2 FYNNEI. Trimming took 10 bases from V and 1 from J, leaving 16 bases between them. The CDR3 here is CANVGPTQNTEAFF. The DNA for the CDR3 is TGTGCCAACGTCGGACCTACCCAGAACACTGAAGCTTTCTTT.

This sequence joins TRBV19 and TRBJ2-1; 10 bases align to TRBD1. J lost 10 bases, V lost 6 bases, and 6 bases had no gene match. CDR3 length equals 13 residues. Germline V gene lookup returns CDR1 LNHDA and CDR2 SQIVND (reference sequence). The CDR3 DNA follows: TGTGCCAGTAGGCCCGGGACAGGGGAGGAGCAGTTCTTC. Translating it yields CASRPGTGEEQFF. Full variable domain (missing parts from reference TRBV19 and TRBJ2-1): DGGITQSPKYLFRKEGQNVTLSCEQNLNHDAMYWYRQDPGQGLRLIYYSQIVNDFQKGDIAEGYSVSREKKESFPLTVTSAQKNPTAFYLCASRPGTGEEQFFGPGTRLTVL.

The chain recombines TRBV10-3 with TRBJ1-1, with D unclear. The CDR3 has 13 residues. Germline V CDR1 and CDR2: ENHRY, SYGVKD. Trimming removed 7 bases from V and 0 bases from J, with 9 bases in between. This CDR3 is CAITTTVNTEAFF. DNA of the CDR3: TGTGCCATCACTACAACAGTGAACACTGAAGCTTTCTTT.

The chain joins TRBV18 to TRBJ1-4; D is possibly TRBD1 (5 bases). The germline V gene has CDR1 KGHSH and CDR2 LQKENI. Trimming cost V 4 bases and J 8 bases, with 20 bases left between them. This CDR3 region has 16 residues. The CDR3 DNA reads TGTGCCAGCTCACAAACTGGGGGGTCGGTAAACGAAAAACTGTTTTTT. It specifies CASSQTGGSVNEKLFF.

The chain couples TRBV10-2 to TRBJ1-2; D unclear. The V end lost 0 bases, the J end lost 2 bases, and 7 bases lay between the germline ends. The CDR3 consists of 14 residues. The germline V gene has CDR1 WSHSY and CDR2 SAAADI. In DNA, the CDR3 is TGCGCCAGCAGTGAGTCACGGGAGAACTATGGCTACACCTTC. As protein: CASSESRENYGYTF.

This chain joins TRBV30 and TRBJ1-3; 7 bases are a match to TRBD1. J gave up 2 bases and V 4 bases, and 8 bases lay outside the gene matches. The CDR3 consists of 15 residues. Per germline, CDR1 GTSNPN and CDR2 SVGIG (reference sequence). The CDR3, as DNA: TGTGCCTGGAATATAGGGGGCCACACTGGAAACACCATATATTTT. It specifies CAWNIGGHTGNTIYF.

CDR3 region: CASSGPVSNQPQHF. The CDR3 region has the DNA TGTGCCAGTAGTGGGCCTGTTAGCAATCAGCCCCAGCATTTT. The chain combines TRBV19 with TRBJ1-5; D not certain. Trimming shortened V by 5 bases and J by 0 bases, and 8 bases separated the two germline ends. There are 14 residues in the CDR3. From germline, CDR1 is LNHDA and CDR2 SQIVND (reference sequence). Full variable domain (missing parts from reference TRBV19 and TRBJ1-5): DGGITQSPKYLFRKEGQNVTLSCEQNLNHDAMYWYRQDPGQGLRLIYYSQIVNDFQKGDIAEGYSVSREKKESFPLTVTSAQKNPTAFYLCASSGPVSNQPQHFGDGTRLSIL.

The rearrangement joins TRBV6-5 to TRBJ2-3, with 8 positions matching TRBD1. The CDR3 sequence is 14 residues long. The ends lost 6 bases at V and 1 base at J; junction bases unmatched: 3. The germline V gene has CDR1 MNHEY and CDR2 SVGAGI. The CDR3 sequence: CASRQGVGTDTQYF. The CDR3 DNA sequence: TGTGCCAGCAGACAGGGGGTGGGCACAGATACGCAGTATTTT.

The gene calls are TRBV5-1 and TRBJ2-5; D may match TRBD1 or TRBD2 (5 bases each). V lost 4 bases and J lost 2, with 12 bases in between. CDR1 and CDR2 from the germline V gene are SGHRS and YFSETQ. This CDR3 contains 14 residues. DNA of the CDR3: TGCGCCAGCAGCCCGGGACCGTCGCAAGAGACCCAGTACTTC. This encodes CASSPGPSQETQYF.

In this sample, this clone turned up a few times. V is TRBV10-3 and J is TRBJ2-4; D remains unclear. Per germline, CDR1 ENHRY and CDR2 SYGVKD. The CDR3 is 15 amino acids. The V end was cut by 1 base, the J end by 0 bases, with 7 bases between. CDR3 amino acids: CAISEFEVAKNIQYF. The CDR3 nucleotides are TGTGCCATCAGTGAGTTCGAGGTAGCCAAAAACATTCAGTACTTC.